This TCR beta chain was captured by sequencing in a study of blood T cells in healthy people across ages. Study-level results: Across samples, TCR beta diversity tracked strongly with naive T cell percentage.

Germline values: CDR1 SGHRS, CDR2 YFSETQ. CDR3 length: 14 amino acids. V was clipped by 0 bases and J by 4 bases, with 8 bases between them. Turning to this clonotype: Its antigen is undetermined.

A sample-barcoded 5' primer and a J-beta primer mix were used in a second PCR of about 7 to 11 cycles. Tagging of each cDNA molecule was performed by a template-switch adaptor with 12 random nucleotides. TCRdb used MiXCR to reprocess the 5' RACE reads, holding one entry per CDR3 protein. The sample has 1.5 million to 2 million distinct CDR3 sequences; around 40% are singletons. The chain carries TRBV5-1 and TRBJ2-4; D is unclear. The specimen was blood. The sequence came from a human donor in good health. The chain's CDR3 is CASSLEFAKNIQYF. Written as DNA, the CDR3 is TGCGCCAGCAGCTTGGAGTTTGCGAAAAACATTCAGTACTTC. Using reference TRBV5-1 and TRBJ2-4 for the parts outside the CDR3, the full variable domain is KAGVTQTPRYLIKTRGQQVTLSCSPISGHRSVSWYQQTPGQGLQFLFEYFSETQRNKGNFPGRFSGRQFSNSRSEMNVSTLELGDSALYLCASSLEFAKNIQYFGAGTRLSVL.